This T cell receptor beta chain is drawn from a study of cytomegalovirus exposure and HLA in healthy donors. Study context: HLA-typed donors were the source of approximately 88 million unique TCRs, which an early data release held. Study-wide findings and caveats: Reported results showed that the classifier diagnosed cytomegalovirus status with high specificity and sensitivity. The authors assumed roughly uniform sequencing depth across donors for presence/absence analyses.

The primer mix had 60 Vbeta and 13 Jbeta primers. Using immunoSEQ multiplex PCR, the repertoire was profiled, and TCRdb retains in-frame clones only, with some absent. The sample lists about 130,000 clones; less than 85% were seen once. The germline V gene has CDR1 MGHRA and CDR2 YSYEKL. This CDR3 has 14 residues. The trim removed 1 base at V and 3 bases at J, leaving 0 bases unmatched. This clone was observed once. Its specificity is unknown. This receptor was taken from a man younger than 35 in good health and CMV-seropositive. The J gene is TRBJ1-2, the V gene TRBV4-1, with TRBD1 identical over 9 bases. Sample: PBMCs. The CDR3 reads CASSQGDRDYGYTF. In DNA form, the CDR3 reads TGCGCCAGCAGCCAAGGGGACAGGGACTATGGCTACACCTTC.